The T cell receptor (beta chain) described here comes from a study of PD-1 blockade in classical Hodgkin lymphoma. Points from the study as a whole: According to reports, newly diagnosed patients had lower baseline TCR diversity than healthy donors, and relapsed/refractory patients had lower baseline TCR diversity still. No one has yet defined what causes the repertoire differences, which may be disease activity or prior therapy.

Clones were sequenced by immunoSEQ multiplex PCR, and TCRdb holds only the in-frame ones, with some missing. This sample has about 40,000 clones, with approximately 64% found just once. Note on this clone: Its antigen is not known.

This CDR3 has 14 amino acids. The V and J ends lost 2 bases and 5 bases, in that order; junction bases with no gene match: 4. Looked up from germline, CDR1 is MDHEN and CDR2 is SYDVKM. Every patient relapsed after autologous stem cell transplantation, and brentuximab vedotin exposure varied. Specimen: peripheral blood mononuclear cells (PBMCs), collected at baseline. The V call is TRBV28, the J call TRBJ1-2; 8 bases align to TRBD1. The source is a human donor with classical Hodgkin lymphoma. The CDR3 region is CASSLGTGRYGYTF. Here the CDR3 DNA reads TGTGCCAGCAGTTTAGGGACAGGTCGTTATGGCTACACCTTC.